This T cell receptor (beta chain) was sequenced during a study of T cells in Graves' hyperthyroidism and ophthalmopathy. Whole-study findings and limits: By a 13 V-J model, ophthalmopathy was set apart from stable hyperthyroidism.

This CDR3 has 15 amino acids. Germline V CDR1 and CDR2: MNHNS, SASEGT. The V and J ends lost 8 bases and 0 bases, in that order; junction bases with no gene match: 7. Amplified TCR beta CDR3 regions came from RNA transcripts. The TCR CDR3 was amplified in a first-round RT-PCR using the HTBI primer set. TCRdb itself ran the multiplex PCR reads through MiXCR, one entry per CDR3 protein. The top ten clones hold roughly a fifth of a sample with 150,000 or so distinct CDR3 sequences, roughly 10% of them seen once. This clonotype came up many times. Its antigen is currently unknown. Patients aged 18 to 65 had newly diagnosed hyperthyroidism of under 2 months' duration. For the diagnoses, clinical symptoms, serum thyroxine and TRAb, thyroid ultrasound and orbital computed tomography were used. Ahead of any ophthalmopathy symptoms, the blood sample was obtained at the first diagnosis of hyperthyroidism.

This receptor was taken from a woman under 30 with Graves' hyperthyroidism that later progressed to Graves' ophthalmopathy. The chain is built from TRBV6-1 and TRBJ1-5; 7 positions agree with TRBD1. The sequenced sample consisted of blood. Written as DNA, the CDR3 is TGTGCCAGCGCCCTAGAGGGGGCTAGCAATCAGCCCCAGCATTTT. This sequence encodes CASALEGASNQPQHF.